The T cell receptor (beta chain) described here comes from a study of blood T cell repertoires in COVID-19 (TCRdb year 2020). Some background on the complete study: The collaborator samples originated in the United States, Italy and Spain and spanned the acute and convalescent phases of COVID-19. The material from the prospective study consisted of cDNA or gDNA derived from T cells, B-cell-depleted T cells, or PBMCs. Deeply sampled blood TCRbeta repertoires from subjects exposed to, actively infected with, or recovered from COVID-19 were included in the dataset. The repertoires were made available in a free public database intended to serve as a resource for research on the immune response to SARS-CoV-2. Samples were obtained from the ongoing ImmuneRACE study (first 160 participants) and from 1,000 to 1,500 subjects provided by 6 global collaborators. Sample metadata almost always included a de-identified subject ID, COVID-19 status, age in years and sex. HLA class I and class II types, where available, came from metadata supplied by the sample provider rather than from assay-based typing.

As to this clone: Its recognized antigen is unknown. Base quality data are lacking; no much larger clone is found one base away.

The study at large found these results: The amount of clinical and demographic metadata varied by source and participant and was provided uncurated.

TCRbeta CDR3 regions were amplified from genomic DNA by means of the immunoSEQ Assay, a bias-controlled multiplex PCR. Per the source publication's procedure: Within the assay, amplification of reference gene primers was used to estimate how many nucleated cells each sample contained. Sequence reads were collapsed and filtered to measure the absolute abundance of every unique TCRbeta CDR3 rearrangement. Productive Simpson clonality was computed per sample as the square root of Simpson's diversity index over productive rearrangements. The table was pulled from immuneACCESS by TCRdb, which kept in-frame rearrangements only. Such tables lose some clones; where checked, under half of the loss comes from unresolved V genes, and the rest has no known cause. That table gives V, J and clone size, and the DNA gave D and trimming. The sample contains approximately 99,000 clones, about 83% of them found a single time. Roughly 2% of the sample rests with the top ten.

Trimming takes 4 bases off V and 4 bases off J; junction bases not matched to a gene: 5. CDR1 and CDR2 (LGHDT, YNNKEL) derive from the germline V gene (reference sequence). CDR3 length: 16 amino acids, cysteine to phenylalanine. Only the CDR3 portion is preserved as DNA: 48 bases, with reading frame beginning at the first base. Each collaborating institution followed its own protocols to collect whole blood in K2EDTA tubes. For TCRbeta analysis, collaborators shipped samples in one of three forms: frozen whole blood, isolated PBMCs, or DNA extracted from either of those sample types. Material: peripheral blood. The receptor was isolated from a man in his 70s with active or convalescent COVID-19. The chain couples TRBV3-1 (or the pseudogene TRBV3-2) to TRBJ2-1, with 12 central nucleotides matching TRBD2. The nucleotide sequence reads TGTGCCAGCAGCCGTTCTAGCGGGGGGGGGTACAATGAGCAGTTCTTC. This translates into CASSRSSGGGYNEQFF.